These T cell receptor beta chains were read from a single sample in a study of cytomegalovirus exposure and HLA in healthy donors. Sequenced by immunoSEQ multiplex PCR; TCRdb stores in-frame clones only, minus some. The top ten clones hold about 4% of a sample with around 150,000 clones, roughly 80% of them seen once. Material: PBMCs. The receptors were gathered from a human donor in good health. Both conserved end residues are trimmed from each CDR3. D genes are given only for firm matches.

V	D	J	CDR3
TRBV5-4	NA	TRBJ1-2	ASSARGYGYT
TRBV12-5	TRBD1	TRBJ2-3	ASGLTTGVRTDTQY
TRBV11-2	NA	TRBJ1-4	ASSSVPYRVNEKLF
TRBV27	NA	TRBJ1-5	ASSFQSNQPQH
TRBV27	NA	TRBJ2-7	ASSLAAVAYEQY
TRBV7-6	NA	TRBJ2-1	ASSPSSYNEQF
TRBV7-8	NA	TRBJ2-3	ASSLGGPRDTQY
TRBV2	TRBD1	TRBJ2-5	ASNRQGPTETQY
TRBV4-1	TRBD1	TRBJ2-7	ASSQSRDSSYEQY
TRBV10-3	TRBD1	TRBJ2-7	AISDTGGYFEQY
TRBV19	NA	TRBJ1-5	ASEGLVENQPQH
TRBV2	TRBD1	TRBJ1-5	ASNTGGRNQPQH
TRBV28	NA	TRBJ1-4	ASGGANSRNEKLF
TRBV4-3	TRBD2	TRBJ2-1	ASSQDRAGGSNEQF
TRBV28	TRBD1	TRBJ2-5	ASNFKDRGQETQY
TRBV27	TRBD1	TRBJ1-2	ASSRDSVTNYGYT
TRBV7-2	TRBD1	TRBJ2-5	ASSLARGDSLKETQY
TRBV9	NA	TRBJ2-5	ASSVGLAGVEETQY
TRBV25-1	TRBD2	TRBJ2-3	ASSEAGGLASHTQY
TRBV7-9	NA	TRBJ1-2	ASGAQVNYGYT